This record concerns one T cell receptor beta chain sequence. Assay used: immunoSEQ multiplex PCR; TCRdb lists only in-frame clones, some missing. The sample includes around 300,000 clones, about 89% seen only once; the top ten take about 5.2%. V lost 6 bases and J 0 bases, leaving 14 bases between the germline ends. The CDR3 loop spans 16 amino acids. The germline gives CDR1 MGHRA, CDR2 YSYEKL. This specimen belongs to a study of blood T cell repertoires in COVID-19. Across over 20 US areas, participants ranged in age from about 18 to 90 years. Clinical history as reported by participants underpinned cohort assignment.

Sequenced sample: PBMCs or T cells enriched from blood (not recorded which). The sequence came from a woman in her 30s who had recovered from COVID-19. This sequence joins TRBV4-1 and TRBJ1-4, with no clear D. Written as DNA, the CDR3 is TGCGCCAGCAGTCCTGGGCCGAAAGCAACTAATGAAAAACTGTTTTTT. Translating gives CASSPGPKATNEKLFF.